Included here is one T cell receptor beta chain sequence, with context. Amplification of TCR beta CDR3 regions used RNA as the template. The primer set for the first-round RT-PCR of the TCR CDR3 was HTBI. MiXCR was run by TCRdb on the multiplex PCR reads, yielding one entry per CDR3 protein. The sample has fewer than 800,000 distinct CDR3 sequences, 16% seen once. This CDR3 is built from 16 residues. Germline assignment: CDR1 KGHSH and CDR2 LQKENI. The germline V and J ends were trimmed by 3 bases and 3 bases, with 17 bases remaining between them. This entry is derived from a study of T cells in Graves' hyperthyroidism and ophthalmopathy. Absence of ophthalmopathy progression within 18 months defined stable Graves' hyperthyroidism. Hyperthyroidism, newly diagnosed and lasting under 2 months, affected patients aged 18 to 65.

Sequencing was performed on blood. The clonotype comes from a man aged 18 to 30 with Graves' hyperthyroidism. V usage is TRBV18 and J usage is TRBJ1-2; possibly TRBD1 for D (5 bases). The CDR3 region is CASSPRQNQAYYGYTF. The CDR3 DNA is TGTGCCAGCTCACCGCGACAGAACCAAGCCTACTATGGCTACACCTTC.